Listed below are T cell receptor beta chains from one sample, sequenced in a study of blood T cells in healthy people across ages. TCRdb ran MiXCR on the 5' RACE reads and lists one entry per CDR3 protein. The repertoire holds around 700,000 distinct CDR3 sequences, with just under 25% as singletons. The data were also submitted as part of a second study, on T cells of mothers and their children.

Sequences were obtained from blood. The receptor source for this set is a boy between 10 and 17 years old in good health. CDR3s include the opening cysteine and the closing phenylalanine or tryptophan. A D gene is named only where the DNA matches it firmly. Clone size appears in some rows only: once, few, many, or a class for an expanded clone.

once	TRBV27	TRBJ2-1	TRBD1	TGTGCCAGCAGTCAGACAGGGAACAATGAGCAGTTCTTC	CASSQTGNNEQFF
NA	TRBV5-6	TRBJ1-2	TRBD1	TGTGCCAGCAGCTTCGGACAGGGGGGATGGAGCTACACCTTC	CASSFGQGGWSYTF
many	TRBV28	TRBJ2-5	TRBD2	TGTGCCAGCAGACTACTAGCGGACCAAGAGACCCAGTACTTC	CASRLLADQETQYF
few	TRBV28	TRBJ1-4	NA	TGTGCCAGCAGGGGGATAATCAGCGAAAAACTGTTTTTT	CASRGIISEKLFF
NA	TRBV7-9	TRBJ1-2	TRBD1	TGTGCCAGCACCCTTTCCGCCACAGGGGCAAGCGATGGCTACACCTTC	CASTLSATGASDGYTF
few	TRBV20-1	TRBJ2-5	NA	TGCAGTGCTAGAGTGGGCCGGACAGTCCAAGAGACCCAGTACTTC	CSARVGRTVQETQYF
NA	TRBV19	TRBJ1-2	TRBD1	TGTGCCAGTAGTACAGGGACAGGCTATGGCTACACCTTC	CASSTGTGYGYTF
NA	TRBV5-1	TRBJ2-7	TRBD1	TGCGCCAGCAGCTTAAACCCGGGACAGGGACGGTTCGTCGAGCAGTACTTC	CASSLNPGQGRFVEQYF
NA	TRBV2	TRBJ2-1	TRBD2	TGTGCCAGCAGTGAGTTTAGCGGGAGTGAAAATGAGCAGTTCTTC	CASSEFSGSENEQFF
NA	TRBV6-2/TRBV6-3	TRBJ2-3	NA	TGTGCCAGCAGTTCCTTGGACGATACGCAGTATTTT	CASSSLDDTQYF
NA	TRBV12-3/TRBV12-4	TRBJ1-1	TRBD1	TGTGCCAGCAGATCGTCCGGGACAGACACGAACACTGAAGCTTTCTTT	CASRSSGTDTNTEAFF
NA	TRBV7-2	TRBJ1-4	NA	TGTGCCAGCAGCTTAGAGCGGCGGCAAACTAATGAAAAACTGTTTTTT	CASSLERRQTNEKLFF
NA	TRBV2	TRBJ2-5	NA	TGTGCCAGCAGTGAAAAGCCAGGGCAGGGCCAAGAGACCCAGTACTTC	CASSEKPGQGQETQYF
NA	TRBV7-9	TRBJ2-2	NA	TGTGCCAGCGAGGTCGAGGGGCCCTGCGGGGAGCTGTTTTTT	CASEVEGPCGELFF
NA	TRBV13	TRBJ1-4	NA	TGTGCCAGCAGCTTGAACAGGCCACCAACTAATGAAAAACTGTTTTTT	CASSLNRPPTNEKLFF
NA	TRBV6-5	TRBJ2-1	TRBD2	TGTGCCAGCAGGGAACTGGCGGGGGGGGTCTATGAGCAGTTCTTC	CASRELAGGVYEQFF
NA	TRBV10-3	TRBJ2-5	NA	TGTGCCATCAGCCGGACGGCCCAAGAGACCCAGTACTTC	CAISRTAQETQYF
NA	TRBV7-3	TRBJ2-3	TRBD2	TGTGCCAGCAGCCGCTCAGCGGGAGATCGCACAGATACGCAGTATTTT	CASSRSAGDRTDTQYF
NA	TRBV7-8	TRBJ1-2	TRBD1	TGTGCCAGCTCAAAGACTACAGGGGGGACCTATGGCTACACCTTC	CASSKTTGGTYGYTF
few	TRBV29-1	TRBJ2-5	TRBD1	TGCAGCGGCCTAGACAGGGGAAAGGAGACCCAGTACTTC	CSGLDRGKETQYF
few	TRBV2	TRBJ2-7	NA	TGTGCCAGCAGTCCTGACCACGGCGGTAACGAGCAGTACTTC	CASSPDHGGNEQYF
few	TRBV9	TRBJ1-5	NA	TGTGCCAGCAGCGTAGGGAAACAGGGAAATCAGCCCCAGCATTTT	CASSVGKQGNQPQHF
NA	TRBV13	TRBJ1-1	NA	NA	CASTFVGQGTDASF
few	TRBV29-1	TRBJ2-3	TRBD1	TGCAGCGTTGGTCGGGCAGGGGGCAACACAGATACGCAGTATTTT	CSVGRAGGNTDTQYF
few	TRBV11-2	TRBJ2-7	NA	TGTGCCAGCAGCTACTACGGGCGTTCCTACGAGCAGTACTTC	CASSYYGRSYEQYF
many	TRBV7-9	TRBJ1-1	TRBD1	TGTGCCAGCAGCTTACAGGGGGCGGGAGCTTTCTTT	CASSLQGAGAFF
few	TRBV7-9	TRBJ2-4	TRBD1	TGTGCCAGCAGCTTCGGTTCGGCAGGGGGAATCAACATTCAGTACTTC	CASSFGSAGGINIQYF
NA	TRBV6-6	TRBJ2-1	NA	TGTGCCAGCAGCCCTTGGCAAGGTGGGGGCAATGAGCAGTTCTTC	CASSPWQGGGNEQFF
NA	TRBV10-3	TRBJ2-7	NA	TGTGCCATCAGCGAAGCCACGGTGGCCGAAGCCTACGAGCAGTACTTC	CAISEATVAEAYEQYF
NA	TRBV7-9	TRBJ2-1	NA	TGTGCCAGCAGCTCCCCCATACAGGGCCAAGAGACCCAGTTCTTC	CASSSPIQGQETQFF
NA	TRBV7-2	TRBJ2-3	NA	TGTGCCAGCAGCCCTCCTTACCTCACAGATACGCAGTATTTT	CASSPPYLTDTQYF
NA	TRBV24-1	TRBJ1-2	NA	TGTGCCACCAGTGACTGGGAAAGCTGGGGGGGCTATGGCTACACCTTC	CATSDWESWGGYGYTF
few	TRBV7-2	TRBJ2-5	TRBD1	TGTGCCAGCAGCTTAGCGGGGGACAGGGGAGAGACCCAGTACTTC	CASSLAGDRGETQYF
NA	TRBV19	TRBJ2-5	NA	TGTGCCAGTAGTATAATATCGGGAGAGACCCAGTACTTC	CASSIISGETQYF
few	TRBV4-3	TRBJ2-3	NA	TGCGCCAGCAGCCCAACGCGGGGCGCAGATACGCAGTATTTT	CASSPTRGADTQYF
NA	TRBV20-1	TRBJ2-7	NA	TGCAGTGCTAGAGGCTCAGGGGGGTACGAGCAGTACTTC	CSARGSGGYEQYF
NA	TRBV27	TRBJ2-7	NA	TGTGCCAGCAGTTTGGCCGGGACAACAACTTACGAGCAGTACTTC	CASSLAGTTTYEQYF
NA	TRBV4-1	TRBJ1-6	TRBD1	TGCGCCAGCAGCCAAACGACAGGGGGTCCTTCACCCCTCCACTTT	CASSQTTGGPSPLHF
NA	TRBV7-9	TRBJ2-5	NA	TGTGCCAGCAGCGTTTTAGGCGGACAGACTTTACAAGAGACCCAGTACTTC	CASSVLGGQTLQETQYF
NA	TRBV4-1	TRBJ1-1	NA	TGCGCCAGCAGCCTTTCCTGGAACACTGAAGCTTTCTTT	CASSLSWNTEAFF
NA	TRBV7-2	TRBJ2-1	TRBD1	TGTGCCAGCAGCTACGGGACAGGGGTTTACAATGAGCAGTTCTTC	CASSYGTGVYNEQFF
NA	TRBV7-8	TRBJ2-7	NA	TGTGCCAGCAGCTCTATGATAGAGAGCTCTTACGAGCAGTACTTC	CASSSMIESSYEQYF
few	TRBV29-1	TRBJ2-5	NA	TGCAGCGTCGCGCAGGGGAGGGAGACCCAGTACTTC	CSVAQGRETQYF
NA	TRBV9	TRBJ2-5	TRBD2	TGTGCCAGCAACCCTAGCGGGAGGATGGAGACCCAGTACTTC	CASNPSGRMETQYF
few	TRBV12-3/TRBV12-4	TRBJ1-4	TRBD1	TGTGCCAGCAGTCCAAGACAGGGGGCAACAAAACTGTTTTTT	CASSPRQGATKLFF
NA	TRBV3-1	TRBJ2-1	TRBD2	TGTGCCAGCAGCCAAGATCCGGTAGCGGGAGTAATGAATGAGCAGTTCTTC	CASSQDPVAGVMNEQFF
NA	TRBV29-1	TRBJ2-3	TRBD1	TGCAGCGCCAAGGACAGGGTGGCCGATACGCAGTATTTT	CSAKDRVADTQYF
NA	TRBV5-1	TRBJ2-7	TRBD2	TGCGCCAGCAGCTTGTTTAGCGGGACCTCCTACGAGCAGTACTTC	CASSLFSGTSYEQYF
few	TRBV20-1	TRBJ2-7	NA	TGCAGTGCTCTCGGAGGGGCAGGACCCTACGAGCAGTACTTC	CSALGGAGPYEQYF
few	TRBV6-2/TRBV6-3	TRBJ2-4	NA	TGTGCCAGCAGTTACAGGGGATTAGCCAAAAACATTCAGTACTTC	CASSYRGLAKNIQYF
many	TRBV24-1	TRBJ2-5	NA	TGTGCCACCAGTGATTCTCGCAAGGACTCGCAAGAGACCCAGTACTTC	CATSDSRKDSQETQYF
NA	TRBV21-1	TRBJ1-4	NA	TGTGCCAGCAGCAAAGGGGGGAGGGAGGATGAAAAACTGTTTTTT	CASSKGGREDEKLFF
few	TRBV11-2	TRBJ2-5	TRBD2	TGTGCCAGCAGCTTAGATGGTAGCGGGAGCGGGTTATACTTC	CASSLDGSGSGLYF
few	TRBV11-2	TRBJ2-1	NA	TGTGCCAGCAGCTTAATACAAGGGGGGAATGAGCAGTTCTTC	CASSLIQGGNEQFF
NA	TRBV6-5	TRBJ2-2	NA	TGTGCCAGCAGTCCTCTGGGACGGGGACGGGGGGAGCTGTTTTTT	CASSPLGRGRGELFF
NA	TRBV4-2	TRBJ2-5	NA	TGTGCCAGCAGCCAAGACAGTAGGGTAGGGACCCAGTACTTC	CASSQDSRVGTQYF
NA	TRBV5-6	TRBJ2-2	NA	TGTGCCAGCAGCTTAGAAAGAAGATCCGGGGAGCTGTTTTTT	CASSLERRSGELFF
NA	TRBV4-1	TRBJ2-1	TRBD2	TGCGCCAGCAGCCCACGACTAGCGGGGGGCCTCAATGAGCAGTTCTTC	CASSPRLAGGLNEQFF
NA	TRBV12-3/TRBV12-4	TRBJ1-1	NA	TGTGCCAGCAGTTTAGGCACTTCGAACACAGAAGCTTTCTTT	CASSLGTSNTEAFF